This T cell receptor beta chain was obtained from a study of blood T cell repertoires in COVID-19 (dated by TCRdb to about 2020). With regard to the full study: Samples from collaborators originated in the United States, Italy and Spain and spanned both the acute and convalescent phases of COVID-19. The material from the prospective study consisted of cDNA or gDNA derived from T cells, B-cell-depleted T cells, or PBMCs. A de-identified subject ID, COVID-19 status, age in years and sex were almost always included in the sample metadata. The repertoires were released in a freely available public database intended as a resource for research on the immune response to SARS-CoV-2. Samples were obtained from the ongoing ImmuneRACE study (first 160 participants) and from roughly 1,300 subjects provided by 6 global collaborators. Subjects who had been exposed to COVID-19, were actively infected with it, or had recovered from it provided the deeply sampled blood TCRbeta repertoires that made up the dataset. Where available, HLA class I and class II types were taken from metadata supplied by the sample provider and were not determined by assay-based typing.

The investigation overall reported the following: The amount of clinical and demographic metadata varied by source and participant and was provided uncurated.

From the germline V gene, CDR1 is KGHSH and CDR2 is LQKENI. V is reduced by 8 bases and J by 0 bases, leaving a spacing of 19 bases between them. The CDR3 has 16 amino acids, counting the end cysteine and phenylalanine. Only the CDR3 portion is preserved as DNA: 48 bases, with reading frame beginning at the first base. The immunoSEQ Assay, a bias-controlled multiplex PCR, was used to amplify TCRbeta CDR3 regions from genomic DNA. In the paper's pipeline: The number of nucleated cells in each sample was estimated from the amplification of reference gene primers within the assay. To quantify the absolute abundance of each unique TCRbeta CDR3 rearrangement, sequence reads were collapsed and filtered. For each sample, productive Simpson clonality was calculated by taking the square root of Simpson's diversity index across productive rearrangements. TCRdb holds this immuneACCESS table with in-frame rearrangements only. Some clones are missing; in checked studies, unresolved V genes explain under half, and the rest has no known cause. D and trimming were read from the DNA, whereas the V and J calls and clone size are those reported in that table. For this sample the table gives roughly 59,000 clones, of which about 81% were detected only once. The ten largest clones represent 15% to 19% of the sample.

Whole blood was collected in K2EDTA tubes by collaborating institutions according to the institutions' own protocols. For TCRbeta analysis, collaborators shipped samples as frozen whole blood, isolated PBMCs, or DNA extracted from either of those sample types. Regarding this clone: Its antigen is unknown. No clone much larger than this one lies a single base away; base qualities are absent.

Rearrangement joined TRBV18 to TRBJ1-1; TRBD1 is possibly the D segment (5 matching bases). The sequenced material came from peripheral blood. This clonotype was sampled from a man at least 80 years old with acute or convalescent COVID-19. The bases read TGTGCCAGCGCTCGCCAGGGTGGTGGAGTGAACACTGAAGCTTTCTTT. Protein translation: CASARQGGGVNTEAFF.